This T cell receptor (beta chain) is drawn from a study of blood T cells in healthy people across ages. General observations from the study: In older individuals, TCR beta diversity per million T cells was lower, falling roughly linearly with age.

Peripheral blood from each donor was collected in a volume of 8 to 10 milliliters. Isolated PBMCs totaled at least 6.5 million in each sample. Total RNA, at least 5 micrograms per sample, came from PBMCs. Note on this clonotype: Its antigen is still unknown.

Primers used in a second PCR of about 6 to 11 cycles were a sample-barcoded 5' primer and a J-beta primer mix. TCRdb reanalysed the 5' RACE reads using MiXCR and keeps one entry per CDR3 protein. This sample yields about 280,000 distinct CDR3 sequences, of which less than 30% are seen a single time; 25% to 30% belongs to the top ten. The junction had 9 bases not matched to a gene; V was cut back by 5 bases and J by 0 bases. CDR1 and CDR2 (germline): MNHEY, SMNVEV (reference sequence). The CDR3 loop spans 16 amino acids. The genes are TRBV27 and TRBJ2-7, with 8 bases aligning to TRBD1. The sequence was collected from a woman in her seventies in good health. Source material: blood. This chain's CDR3 is CASSPLRQGSSYEQYF. The CDR3 nucleotides are TGTGCCAGCAGTCCGTTGCGACAGGGGAGCTCCTACGAGCAGTACTTC.